These 10 T cell receptor beta chains were sequenced from one sample in a study of blood T cell repertoires in COVID-19. Some clones are missing from TCRdb's copy, which holds only in-frame ones; the method was immunoSEQ multiplex PCR. The sample gives hundreds of thousands of clones, 88% of which show up once; roughly 2% is in the top ten. The sequencing sample was made of PBMCs or T cells enriched from blood (not recorded which). The source of these receptors is a woman in her forties with acute COVID-19.

The chain has TRBV19 and TRBJ2-3; 8 bases agree with TRBD2. Trimming at V came to 5 bases and at J to 4 bases, leaving 8 bases not matched to a gene. The CDR3 totals 15 residues. From germline, CDR1 is LNHDA and CDR2 SQIVND (reference sequence). The CDR3 DNA follows: TGTGCCAGTAGTTGGGGGCTAGCGGGCGCAGATACGCAGTATTTT. Amino acids: CASSWGLAGADTQYF.

The chain employs TRBV5-1 and TRBJ1-6; perhaps TRBD1 as D (5 bases). The CDR3 spans 16 residues. V was trimmed by 1 base and J by 0 bases, leaving 8 bases between them. In germline, CDR1 is SGHRS, CDR2 YFSETQ. The DNA for the CDR3 is TGCGCCAGCAGCTTGCTGGGGGGCTCCTATAATTCACCCCTCCACTTT. Translation gives CASSLLGGSYNSPLHF.

J is TRBJ2-2 and V is TRBV9; D might be TRBD1 (5 bases). The CDR3 covers 15 residues. Trimming removed 2 bases from V and 1 base from J, with 9 bases in between. The germline V gene has CDR1 SGDLS and CDR2 YYNGEE. This CDR3 reads CASSVGPQNTGELFF. The CDR3, as DNA: TGTGCCAGCAGCGTGGGGCCGCAGAACACCGGGGAGCTGTTTTTT.

The chain combines TRBV18 with TRBJ2-7; possible D gene TRBD1, 6 bases. Trimming took 2 bases from V and 7 from J, leaving 21 bases between them. The CDR3 runs to 16 residues. Germline values: CDR1 KGHSH, CDR2 LQKENI. CDR3 protein: CASSPNPLLAGVEQYF. CDR3 DNA sequence: TGTGCCAGCTCACCAAACCCCCTGCTGGCAGGGGTTGAGCAGTACTTC.

The rearrangement links TRBV11-2 to TRBJ2-2; 8 bases are shared with TRBD1. Trimming cost V 2 bases and J 4 bases; bases outside gene matches: 3. Germline CDR1 is SGHAT and CDR2 is FQNNGV. The CDR3 is 15 amino acids. CDR3 nucleotides: TGTGCCAGCAGCTTAAGGGACAGGATCACCGGGGAGCTGTTTTTT. Translating gives CASSLRDRITGELFF.

The rearrangement joins TRBV18 to TRBJ1-5; 7 bases agree with TRBD1. Germline CDR1 reads KGHSH; CDR2 reads LQKENI. Losses at the gene ends were 6 bases for V and 10 bases for J; bases not matched to a gene: 12. The CDR3 runs 14 residues. The CDR3 region has the DNA TGTGCCAGCTCCCAGGACAGGAGGGGTCAACCCCAGCATTTT. Its translation: CASSQDRRGQPQHF.

CDR3 in amino acids: CATQAVTARMNTEAFF. CDR3 DNA sequence: TGTGCCACCCAGGCCGTGACAGCTAGGATGAACACTGAAGCTTTCTTT. V is TRBV10-3 and J is TRBJ1-1; weak D call: TRBD1 (5 bases). Trimming removed 10 bases at V and 0 bases at J, with 21 bases between. This CDR3 is built from 16 residues. Germline lookup yields CDR1 ENHRY and CDR2 SYGVKD.

This chain joins TRBV3-1 (or the pseudogene TRBV3-2) and TRBJ2-3, with TRBD2 matching 15 bases. The trim removed 4 bases at V and 8 bases at J, leaving 13 bases unmatched. CDR1 is LGHDT and CDR2 is YNNKEL in the germline V gene (reference sequence). CDR3 size: 18 residues. The CDR3 nucleotides read TGTGCCAGCAGCCCATGGACTAGCGGGGGGGCCGCTGGGGGTACGCAGTATTTT. Translated: CASSPWTSGGAAGGTQYF.

The chain carries TRBV3-1 (or the pseudogene TRBV3-2) and TRBJ1-1, with a possible D match to TRBD1 (6 bases). The V end was cut by 4 bases, the J end by 3 bases, with 9 bases between. CDR1 LGHDT and CDR2 YNNKEL come from the germline V gene (reference sequence). CDR3 size: 13 residues. The CDR3 reads CASSLSGDTEAFF. The CDR3 DNA reads as TGTGCCAGCAGCCTCTCAGGGGACACTGAAGCTTTCTTT.

This chain joins TRBV30 and TRBJ2-7, with a weak D call TRBD1 (6 bases). Trimming cost V 2 bases and J 6 bases, with 11 bases left between them. In germline, CDR1 is GTSNPN, CDR2 SVGIG (reference sequence). The CDR3 covers 12 residues. In DNA form, the CDR3 reads TGTGCCTGGAGTAACAGGGTTGGCGAGCAGTACTTC. This codes for CAWSNRVGEQYF.